The clone carrying this T cell receptor beta chain came up a few times. Trimming removed 2 bases from V and 4 bases from J, with 14 bases in between. Germline V gene sequence: CDR1 MDHEN, CDR2 SYDVKM. The CDR3 runs to 15 residues. This specimen comes from a study of blood T cells in healthy people across ages. It was with a sample-barcoded 5' primer and a J-beta primer mix that a second PCR of roughly 6 to 12 cycles was run. Every cDNA was tagged by a template-switch adaptor with 12 random nucleotides. Each CDR3 protein gets one entry after TCRdb re-called the 5' RACE reads with MiXCR. The sample has 600,000 to 900,000 distinct CDR3 sequences; 20% to 30% are singletons. A further study also used this sample, focusing on T cells of mothers and their children. That investigation notes: Reverse transcription into cDNA received all extracted RNA, at 1.5 ug per 15 ul. Overlap measured in related mother-child pairs was slightly, non-significantly higher than in unrelated pairs.

Sequenced: blood. The clonotype was recovered from a boy aged 10-17 years in good health. The chain couples TRBV28 to TRBJ1-2; D remains unclear. The CDR3 nucleotides are TGTGCCAGCAGTTTACGGCAGACCCTTGGCTATGGCTACACCTTC. The encoded protein is CASSLRQTLGYGYTF.